Listed below are T cell receptor beta chains from one sample, sequenced in a study of response to subunit inactivated influenza vaccine. TCRdb reprocessed the RT-PCR reads with MiXCR, giving one entry per CDR3 protein. Seen here are 700,000 to 800,000 distinct CDR3 sequences, roughly 20% observed once, and the top ten hold approximately 11%. The sample was PBMCs from blood, taken more than 4 days after vaccination. The receptors come from a man aged 50 to 59 who received an inactivated influenza vaccine. Both conserved end residues are part of each CDR3. The D gene is left open where the match is weak. Not every row has a clone size; where given, it reads once, few, many or a size class.

v_call	d_call	j_call	clone_size	cdr3_aa	cdr3_nt
TRBV27	-	TRBJ2-7	few	CASSLGRALWYEQYF	TGTGCCAGCAGTTTAGGACGGGCCCTTTGGTACGAGCAGTACTTC
TRBV5-1	-	TRBJ1-1	few	CASSTTLNTEAFF	TGCGCCAGCAGCACAACCCTGAACACTGAAGCTTTCTTT
TRBV4-1	-	TRBJ2-1	few	CASSQDATGSYNEQFF	TGCGCCAGCAGCCAAGATGCCACAGGGTCCTACAATGAGCAGTTCTTC
TRBV12-3/TRBV12-4	TRBD1	TRBJ1-2	many	CASSRSETGGSRHGYTF	TGTGCCAGCAGCCGTAGCGAAACAGGGGGATCTCGCCATGGCTACACCTTC
TRBV28	TRBD2	TRBJ2-1	few	CASSLAATYNEQFF	TGTGCCAGCAGCCTAGCGGCGACTTACAATGAGCAGTTCTTC
TRBV3-1	TRBD1	TRBJ1-2	-	CASSQAQGANGYTF	TGTGCCAGCAGCCAAGCCCAGGGGGCTAACGGCTACACCTTC
TRBV24-1	-	TRBJ1-5	-	CATSDLVVQGQTQGQPQHF	TGTGCCACCAGTGATTTGGTGGTGCAGGGGCAGACTCAAGGACAGCCCCAGCATTTT
TRBV19	-	TRBJ2-1	-	CASSGRREQFF	TGTGCCAGTAGCGGTCGGAGGGAGCAGTTCTTC
TRBV25-1	TRBD2	TRBJ2-7	few	CASGWGGSEQYF	TGTGCCAGCGGATGGGGAGGGTCCGAGCAGTACTTC
TRBV5-6	-	TRBJ1-3	few	CASSLDRNSGNTIYF	TGTGCCAGCAGCTTAGACAGGAACTCTGGAAACACCATATATTTT
TRBV29-1	TRBD2	TRBJ2-1	-	CSVEEASGSYNEQFF	TGCAGCGTTGAAGAGGCTAGCGGATCCTACAATGAGCAGTTCTTC
TRBV4-3	TRBD2	TRBJ2-3	-	CASSQGLAGTSTDTQYF	TGCGCCAGCAGCCAGGGTTTAGCGGGTACTAGCACAGATACGCAGTATTTT
TRBV20-1	-	TRBJ2-7	-	CSAWGTGRVPYEQYF	TGCAGTGCTTGGGGGACCGGACGGGTTCCCTACGAGCAGTACTTC
TRBV10-2	TRBD2	TRBJ2-7	-	CATGGGRSMYEQYF	TGCGCCACCGGTGGCGGGAGGTCTATGTACGAGCAGTACTTC
TRBV4-3	-	TRBJ2-1	many	CASSQEEAEYNEQFF	TGCGCCAGCAGCCAAGAAGAAGCCGAGTACAATGAGCAGTTCTTC
TRBV20-1	-	TRBJ1-2	few	CSAETGTRDYGYTF	TGCAGTGCGGAAACAGGGACCAGGGACTATGGCTACACCTTC
TRBV20-1	-	TRBJ2-7	-	CSARRAGQGGSYEQYF	TGCAGTGCTAGAAGGGCCGGCCAGGGGGGATCCTACGAGCAGTACTTC
TRBV12-3/TRBV12-4	-	TRBJ2-7	-	CAGSSHSGTEFSYEQYF	TGTGCCGGCAGCTCTCACTCCGGGACGGAATTTTCCTACGAGCAGTACTTC
TRBV29-1	TRBD1	TRBJ2-7	-	CSADTGQYPYEQYF	TGCAGCGCCGATACGGGACAGTATCCCTACGAGCAGTACTTC
TRBV9	-	TRBJ2-1	-	CASSVQGANSYNEQFF	TGTGCCAGCAGCGTGCAAGGGGCTAACTCCTACAATGAGCAGTTCTTC
TRBV11-1	-	TRBJ2-2	few	CASSLMGNTGELFF	TGTGCCAGCAGCTTAATGGGGAACACCGGGGAGCTGTTTTTT
TRBV4-3	TRBD1	TRBJ2-1	-	CASRQGTSSYNEQFF	TGCGCCAGCAGACAGGGGACAAGCTCCTACAATGAGCAGTTCTTC
TRBV5-6	TRBD1	TRBJ1-2	few	CASSLGAGGNYGYTF	TGTGCCAGCAGCTTGGGTGCAGGGGGGAACTATGGCTACACCTTC
TRBV5-1	-	TRBJ1-2	-	CASSLGDGLYGYTF	TGCGCCAGCAGCTTGGGGGACGGATTATATGGCTACACCTTC
TRBV2	-	TRBJ2-7	few	CASSALDYEQYF	TGTGCCAGCAGTGCTTTGGACTACGAGCAGTACTTC
TRBV29-1	-	TRBJ2-3	many	CSVAVSTDTQYF	TGCAGCGTTGCTGTCTCAACAGATACGCAGTATTTT
TRBV20-1	TRBD1	TRBJ1-4	-	CSASETGDEKLFF	TGCAGTGCTAGTGAGACAGGGGATGAAAAACTGTTTTTT
TRBV4-1	-	TRBJ1-2	few	CASSQEGRGYTF	TGCGCCAGCAGCCAAGAGGGGCGTGGCTACACCTTC
TRBV12-3/TRBV12-4	-	TRBJ2-5	few	CASSLAARGGETQYF	TGTGCCAGCAGTTTAGCCGCAAGGGGGGGAGAGACCCAGTACTTC
TRBV15	TRBD1	TRBJ1-1	few	CATSRGDRPEAFF	TGTGCCACCAGCAGAGGGGACAGACCTGAAGCTTTCTTT
TRBV5-1	-	TRBJ1-2	many	CASSLATTSYYGYTF	TGCGCCAGCAGCTTGGCCACGACATCTTACTATGGCTACACCTTC
TRBV29-1	TRBD1	TRBJ2-7	-	CSVSRTGGLEQYF	TGCAGCGTTTCACGGACAGGGGGCCTCGAGCAGTACTTC
TRBV12-3/TRBV12-4	-	TRBJ1-2	few	CASSLARGSYTF	TGTGCCAGCAGTTTAGCACGGGGTAGCTACACCTTC
TRBV4-2	TRBD1	TRBJ2-5	-	CASSPRDRGQETQYF	TGTGCCAGCAGCCCTCGGGACAGGGGACAAGAGACCCAGTACTTC
TRBV7-6	TRBD1	TRBJ2-7	few	CASSLDQTGDTFYYEQYF	TGTGCCAGCAGCTTGGATCAGACAGGGGATACTTTCTACTACGAGCAGTACTTC